A single sample is the source of the 3 T cell receptor beta chains below, sequenced in a study of CD8 T cells in ankylosing spondylitis (dated by TCRdb to 2015 to 2018). Library preparation was by 5' RACE. Sequenced on an Illumina HiSeq 2500. TCRdb handled the public reads itself, with Q25 trimming in fastp and clone calling in MiXCR, and kept productive beta chains. Merged by CDR3 protein, the rows form single entries marked with the most common genes and DNA. The sample yields about 250,000 distinct CDR3 sequences; roughly 32% were counted once. Clones ranked in the top ten supply about 4.2% of the sample. Material: blood, either unsorted or a sorted T cell fraction (not recorded which). These receptors were taken from a male donor with ankylosing spondylitis or in good health (not recorded which).

This clonotype appeared a few times. The CDR3 region is CAVQEGLTEAFF. In DNA form, the CDR3 reads TGTGCCGTACAGGAAGGGCTCACTGAAGCTTTCTTT. The V and J genes are TRBV10-3 and TRBJ1-1; D is perhaps TRBD1 (5 bases). Trimming stripped 11 bases from V and 4 bases from J, with 14 bases between. CDR1 ENHRY and CDR2 SYGVKD come from the germline V gene. The CDR3 is made up of 12 amino acids.

The V and J genes are TRBV12-3 or TRBV12-4 and TRBJ2-6; D is ambiguous. The CDR3 extends over 14 amino acids. The V gene lost 6 bases and the J gene lost 3 bases, with 9 bases spanning the gap. The DNA of the CDR3 is TGTGCCAGCAGCTGGGGTGGTGGGGCCAACGTCCTGACTTTC. It specifies CASSWGGGANVLTF.

For this clonotype: Its ends do not fully match the called genes, so a read error is possible. The CDR3 nucleotides are TGTGCCACCCGCAACCGAGGGCAGATCACAGATACGCGGTATTTT. This encodes CATRNRGQITDTRYF. V usage is TRBV12-3 or TRBV12-4 and J usage is TRBJ2-3; D may be TRBD2 (5 bases). This CDR3 comprises 15 residues.